What follows are 5 T cell receptor beta chains derived from one specimen sequenced in a study of blood T cell repertoires in COVID-19. The assay was immunoSEQ multiplex PCR, and TCRdb's table has in-frame clones only and misses some. Found here are roughly 72,000 clones, 88% of them singletons; the top ten hold roughly 45%. Input material: peripheral blood. The source of these receptors is a human donor in a cohort sampled during active COVID-19.

The genes are TRBV28 and TRBJ1-2; D not certain. Trimming cost V 3 bases and J 4 bases, with 6 bases left between them. Germline V gene lookup returns CDR1 MDHEN and CDR2 SYDVKM. This CDR3 is 12 amino acids long. As DNA, the CDR3 is TGTGCCAGCAGTTTGAATAGCTATGGCTACACCTTC. Translating it yields CASSLNSYGYTF.

Only one count was recorded for this clone. The chain has TRBV28 and TRBJ2-1; 10 bases map to TRBD2. V was pared by 4 bases and J by 6 bases, with 6 bases of the junction left unmatched. This CDR3 is 15 amino acids long. Germline assignment: CDR1 MDHEN and CDR2 SYDVKM. The CDR3 nucleotides read TGTGCCAGCAGTTCTGGGACTAGCGAAATCAATGAGCAGTTCTTC. Translated: CASSSGTSEINEQFF.

CDR3 nucleotides: TGTGCCAGCAGTGATTATGAGGATACGCAGTATTTT. This sequence encodes CASSDYEDTQYF. V is TRBV6-1 and J is TRBJ2-3, with D unresolved. Germline CDR1 and CDR2: MNHNS and SASEGT. Trimming cost V 3 bases and J 6 bases, with 7 bases left between them. The CDR3 is 12 amino acids.

V gene TRBV2 combines with J gene TRBJ2-3, with D possibly being TRBD2 (6 bases). The CDR3 sequence is 14 residues long. Germline V CDR1 and CDR2: SNHLY, FYNNEI. V lost 7 bases to trimming and J lost 5 bases, with 16 bases between them. The CDR3 sequence is CASNEGLGGDTQYF. The CDR3 coding sequence is TGTGCCAGCAACGAAGGGCTCGGGGGAGATACGCAGTATTTT.

The V and J genes are TRBV5-5 and TRBJ2-3, with D hard to call. Per the germline V gene, CDR1 is SGHKS and CDR2 is YYEKEE (reference sequence). V lost 0 bases and J 0 bases, leaving 5 bases between the germline ends. The CDR3 totals 14 residues. CDR3 protein: CASSLERSTDTQYF. The CDR3 coding sequence is TGTGCCAGCAGCTTGGAGAGAAGCACAGATACGCAGTATTTT.